The subject of this entry is one T cell receptor beta chain. The Seattle patients joined while their infection was active and were tracked longitudinally afterward. Methods used by the authors: Scientists estimated how many nucleated cells there were by amplifying reference gene primers. The table came from immunoSEQ multiplex PCR; TCRdb's copy has only in-frame clones and leaves some out. V and J calls and clone size are those listed in that table; D and trimming were worked out from the DNA. The sample holds fewer than 250,000 clones, 80% to 90% seen once. These data belong to a study of blood T cell repertoires in COVID-19. Study-level information: Both acute and convalescent COVID-19 samples were obtained from the United States, Italy and Spain. In each case, the material was cDNA or gDNA derived from T cells, B-cell-depleted T cells, or PBMCs.

Trimming at V came to 0 bases and at J to 0 bases, leaving 9 bases not matched to a gene. Germline V gives CDR1 SGDLS, CDR2 YYNGEE. The CDR3 runs to 19 residues. The source is a man over 45 with COVID-19, enrolled during active disease. Sequenced material: peripheral blood. V and J are TRBV9 and TRBJ2-6; 7 nucleotides agree with TRBD1. The CDR3 loop reads CASSVGLDREFSGANVLTF. The CDR3 DNA is TGTGCCAGCAGCGTAGGACTCGACAGGGAGTTCTCTGGGGCCAACGTCCTGACTTTC.